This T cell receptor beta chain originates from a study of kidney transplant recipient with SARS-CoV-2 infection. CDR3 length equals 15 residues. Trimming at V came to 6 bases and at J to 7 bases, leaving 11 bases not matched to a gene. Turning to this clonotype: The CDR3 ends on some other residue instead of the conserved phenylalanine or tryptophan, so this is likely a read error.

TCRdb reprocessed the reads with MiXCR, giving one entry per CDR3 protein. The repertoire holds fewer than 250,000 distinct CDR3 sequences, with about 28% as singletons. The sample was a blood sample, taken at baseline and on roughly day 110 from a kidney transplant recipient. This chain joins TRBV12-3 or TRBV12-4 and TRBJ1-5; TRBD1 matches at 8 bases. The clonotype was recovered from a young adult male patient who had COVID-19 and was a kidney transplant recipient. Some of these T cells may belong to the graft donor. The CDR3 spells CASSLGAGGGQPQHL. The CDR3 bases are TGTGCCAGCAGCCTCGGGGCAGGGGGCGGCCAGCCCCAGCATCTT.